Listed here is a single T cell receptor beta chain. The target antigen is unknown. The data belong to a study of shared clonotypes between healthy human individuals. At the level of the study: A donor's plate count was three for CD4 naive and three for CD4 memory; CD8 naive had two and CD8 memory one. General study results and limits: For naive CD4 cells, roughly 5% of clonotypes were shared across a handful of donors.

Germline V gives CDR1 MDHEN, CDR2 SYDVKM. Trimming cost V 5 bases and J 7 bases, with 11 bases left between them. The CDR3 is 12 residues long. Generated by immunoSEQ multiplex PCR, the TCRdb table keeps only in-frame clones and is missing some. Here the sample spans over 950,000 clones, 60% to 80% being singletons. The study enrolled healthy HIV-negative adults without recent acute infections or vaccinations as donors. CD4+ cell separation produced CD45RA+ naive and CD45RA-negative memory subsets. The receptor was derived from a man in his late teens or twenties in good health. Some clones in this sample may be carry-over from other donors' samples. Sequences were obtained from memory CD4+ T cells from PBMCs. Subset reported: CD45RA-negative fraction. The chain has TRBV28 and TRBJ2-5, with a weak D call TRBD2 (5 bases). DNA for the CDR3: TGTGCCAGCAGTCCAGGTCGGGGGACCCAGTACTTC. Encoded protein: CASSPGRGTQYF.